This entry features one T cell receptor beta chain sequence. This entry comes from a study of blood T cells in healthy people across ages. The CDR3 is 14 residues long. The J segment lost 6 bases and the V segment lost 4 bases, leaving 8 bases of the junction unmatched. Together with a sample-barcoded 5' primer, a J-beta primer mix was included in a second PCR lasting about 7 to 11 cycles. MiXCR, run by TCRdb on the 5' RACE reads, gives a single entry per CDR3 protein. Of 700,000 to 1,000,000 distinct CDR3 sequences in the sample, approximately 44% are singletons; the top ten hold about a fifth. The receptor was derived from a man aged 55 to 70 in good health. The sequencing input was blood. The V and J genes are TRBV12-3 or TRBV12-4 and TRBJ1-1; 7 bases fit TRBD1. CDR3 residues: CASSSHGTASEAFF. The DNA for the CDR3 is TGTGCCAGCAGTTCCCACGGGACAGCCTCTGAAGCTTTCTTT.